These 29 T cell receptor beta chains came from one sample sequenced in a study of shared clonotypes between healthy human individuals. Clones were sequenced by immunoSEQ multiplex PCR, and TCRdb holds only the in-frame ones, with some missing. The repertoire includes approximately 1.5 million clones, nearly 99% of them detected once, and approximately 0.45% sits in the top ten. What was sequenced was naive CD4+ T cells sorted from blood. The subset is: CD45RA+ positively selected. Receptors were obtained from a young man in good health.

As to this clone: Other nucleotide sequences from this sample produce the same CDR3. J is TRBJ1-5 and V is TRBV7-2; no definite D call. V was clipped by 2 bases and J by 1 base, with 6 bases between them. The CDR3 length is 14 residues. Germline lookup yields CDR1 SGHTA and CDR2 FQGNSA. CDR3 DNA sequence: TGTGCCAGCAGCTTATTTGGGAGCAATCAGCCCCAGCATTTT. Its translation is CASSLFGSNQPQHF.

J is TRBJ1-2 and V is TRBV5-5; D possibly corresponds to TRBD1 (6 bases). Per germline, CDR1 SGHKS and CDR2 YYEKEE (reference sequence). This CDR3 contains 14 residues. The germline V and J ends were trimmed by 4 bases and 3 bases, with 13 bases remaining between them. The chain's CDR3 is CASSPPRQDYGYTF. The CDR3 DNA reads TGTGCCAGCAGCCCACCGAGACAGGACTATGGCTACACCTTC.

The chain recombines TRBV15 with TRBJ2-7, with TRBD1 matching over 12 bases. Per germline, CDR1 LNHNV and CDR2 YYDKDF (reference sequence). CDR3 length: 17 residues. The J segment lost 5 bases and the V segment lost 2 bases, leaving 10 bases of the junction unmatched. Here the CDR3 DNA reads TGTGCCACCAGCAGAACTCCTCCGGGACAGGGGGCCGACGAGCAGTACTTC. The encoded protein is CATSRTPPGQGADEQYF. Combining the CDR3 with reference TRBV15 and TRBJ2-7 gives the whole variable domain DAMVIQNPRYQVTQFGKPVTLSCSQTLNHNVMYWYQQKSSQAPKLLFHYYDKDFNNEADTPDNFQSRRPNTSFCFLDIRSPGLGDTAMYLCATSRTPPGQGADEQYFGPGTRLTVT.

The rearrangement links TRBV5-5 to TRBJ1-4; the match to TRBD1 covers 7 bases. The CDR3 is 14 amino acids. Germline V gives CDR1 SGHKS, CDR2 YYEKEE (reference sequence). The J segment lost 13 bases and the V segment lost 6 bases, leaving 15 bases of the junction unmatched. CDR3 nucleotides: TGTGCCAGCAATAGGATGGCAGGGGGAACACCACTGTTTTTT. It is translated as CASNRMAGGTPLFF.

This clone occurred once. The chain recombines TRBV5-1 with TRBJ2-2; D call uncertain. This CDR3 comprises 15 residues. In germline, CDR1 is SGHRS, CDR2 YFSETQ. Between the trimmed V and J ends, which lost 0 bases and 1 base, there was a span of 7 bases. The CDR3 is CASSLGQMNTGELFF. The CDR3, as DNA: TGCGCCAGCAGCTTGGGACAAATGAACACCGGGGAGCTGTTTTTT.

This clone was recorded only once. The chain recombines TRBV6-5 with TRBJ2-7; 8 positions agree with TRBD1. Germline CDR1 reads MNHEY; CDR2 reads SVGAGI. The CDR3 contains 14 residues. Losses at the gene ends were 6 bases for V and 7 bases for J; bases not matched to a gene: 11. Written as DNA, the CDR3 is TGTGCCAGCAGGCTGACAGGGGCCAATGGAGAGCAGTACTTC. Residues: CASRLTGANGEQYF.

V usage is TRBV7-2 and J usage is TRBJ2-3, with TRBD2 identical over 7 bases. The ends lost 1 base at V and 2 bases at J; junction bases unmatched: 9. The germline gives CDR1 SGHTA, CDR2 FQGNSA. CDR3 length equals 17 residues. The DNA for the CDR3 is TGTGCCAGCAGCTTAGAGTTGGGCGGGAGTTTCACAGATACGCAGTATTTT. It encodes CASSLELGGSFTDTQYF.

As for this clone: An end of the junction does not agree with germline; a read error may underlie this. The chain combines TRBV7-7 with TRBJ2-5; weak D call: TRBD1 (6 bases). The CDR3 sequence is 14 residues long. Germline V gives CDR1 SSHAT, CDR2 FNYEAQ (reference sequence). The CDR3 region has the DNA TGTGCTAGCAGCTTACGCACAGGGCAAGAGACCCAGTACTTC. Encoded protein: CASSLRTGQETQYF. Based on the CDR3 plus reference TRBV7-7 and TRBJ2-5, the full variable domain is GAGVSQSPRYKVTKRGQDVTLRCDPISSHATLYWYQQALGQGPEFLTYFNYEAQPDKSGLPSDRFSAERPEGSISTLTIQRTEQRDSAMYRCASSLRTGQETQYFGPGTRLLVL.

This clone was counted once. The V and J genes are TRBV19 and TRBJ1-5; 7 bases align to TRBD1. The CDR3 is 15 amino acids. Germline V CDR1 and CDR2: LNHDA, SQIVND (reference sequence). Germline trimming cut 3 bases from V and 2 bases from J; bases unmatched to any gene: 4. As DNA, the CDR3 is TGTGCCAGTAGTATTCGACAGGGCGGCAATCAGCCCCAGCATTTT. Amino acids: CASSIRQGGNQPQHF. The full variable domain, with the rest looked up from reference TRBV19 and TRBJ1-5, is DGGITQSPKYLFRKEGQNVTLSCEQNLNHDAMYWYRQDPGQGLRLIYYSQIVNDFQKGDIAEGYSVSREKKESFPLTVTSAQKNPTAFYLCASSIRQGGNQPQHFGDGTRLSIL.

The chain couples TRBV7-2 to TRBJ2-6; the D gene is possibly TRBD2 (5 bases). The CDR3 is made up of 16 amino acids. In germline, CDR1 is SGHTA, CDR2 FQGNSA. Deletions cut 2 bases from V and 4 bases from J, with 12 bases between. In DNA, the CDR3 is TGTGCCAGCAGCTTACGGCTAGCTTCCGGGGCCAACGTCCTGACTTTC. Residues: CASSLRLASGANVLTF.

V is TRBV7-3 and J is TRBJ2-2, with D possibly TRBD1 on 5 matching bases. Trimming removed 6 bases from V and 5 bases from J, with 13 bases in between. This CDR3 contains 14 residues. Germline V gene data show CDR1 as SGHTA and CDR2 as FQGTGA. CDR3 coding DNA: TGTGCCAGCAGAGCGCAGGGTGGTACCGGGGAGCTGTTTTTT. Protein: CASRAQGGTGELFF.

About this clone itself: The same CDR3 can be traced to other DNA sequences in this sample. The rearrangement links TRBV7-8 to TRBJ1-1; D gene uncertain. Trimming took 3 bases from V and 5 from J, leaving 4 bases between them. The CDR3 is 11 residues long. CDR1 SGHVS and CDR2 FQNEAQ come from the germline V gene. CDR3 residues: CASSLLTEAFF. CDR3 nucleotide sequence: TGTGCCAGCAGCTTGTTAACTGAAGCTTTCTTT.

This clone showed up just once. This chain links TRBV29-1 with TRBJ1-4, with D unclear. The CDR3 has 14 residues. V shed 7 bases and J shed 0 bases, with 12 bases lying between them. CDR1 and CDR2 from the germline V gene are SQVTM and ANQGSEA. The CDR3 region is CSARDGSTNEKLFF. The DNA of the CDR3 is TGCAGCGCCCGTGACGGCTCAACTAATGAAAAACTGTTTTTT.

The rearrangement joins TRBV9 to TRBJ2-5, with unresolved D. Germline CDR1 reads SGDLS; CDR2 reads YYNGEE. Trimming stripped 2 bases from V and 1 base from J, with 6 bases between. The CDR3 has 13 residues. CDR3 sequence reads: CASSVTSQETQYF. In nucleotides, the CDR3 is TGTGCCAGCAGCGTCACCTCCCAAGAGACCCAGTACTTC.

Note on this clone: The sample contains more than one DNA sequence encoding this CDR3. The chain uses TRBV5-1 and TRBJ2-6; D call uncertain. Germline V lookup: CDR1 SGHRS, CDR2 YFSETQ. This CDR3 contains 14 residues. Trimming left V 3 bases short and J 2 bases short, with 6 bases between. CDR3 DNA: TGCGCCAGCAGCTCCCTACCTGGGGCCAACGTCCTGACTTTC. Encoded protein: CASSSLPGANVLTF.

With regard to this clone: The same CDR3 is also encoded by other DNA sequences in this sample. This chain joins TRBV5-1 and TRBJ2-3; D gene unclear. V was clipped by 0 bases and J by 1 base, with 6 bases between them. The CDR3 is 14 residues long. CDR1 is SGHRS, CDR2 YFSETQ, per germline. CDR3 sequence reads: CASSLAPGTDTQYF. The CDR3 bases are TGCGCCAGCAGCTTGGCGCCCGGCACAGATACGCAGTATTTT.

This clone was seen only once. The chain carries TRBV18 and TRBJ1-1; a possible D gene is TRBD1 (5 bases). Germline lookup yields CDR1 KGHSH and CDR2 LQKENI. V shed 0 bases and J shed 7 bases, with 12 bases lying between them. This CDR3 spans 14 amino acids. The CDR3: CASSPPAGTVEAFF. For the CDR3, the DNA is TGTGCCAGCTCACCACCGGCAGGGACGGTTGAAGCTTTCTTT.

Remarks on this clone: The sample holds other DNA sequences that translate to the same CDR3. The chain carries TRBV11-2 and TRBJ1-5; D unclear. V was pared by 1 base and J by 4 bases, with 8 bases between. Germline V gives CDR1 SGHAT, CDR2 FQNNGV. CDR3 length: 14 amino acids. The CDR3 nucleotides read TGTGCCAGCAGCTTAGTTGGAGGGAATCAGCCCCAGCATTTT. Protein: CASSLVGGNQPQHF.

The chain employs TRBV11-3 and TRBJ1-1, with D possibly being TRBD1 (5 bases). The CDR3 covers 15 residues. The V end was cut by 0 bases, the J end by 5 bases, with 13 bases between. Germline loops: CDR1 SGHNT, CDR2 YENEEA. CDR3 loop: CASSLDHGGGTEAFF. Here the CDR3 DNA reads TGTGCCAGCAGCTTAGATCACGGGGGTGGAACTGAAGCTTTCTTT.

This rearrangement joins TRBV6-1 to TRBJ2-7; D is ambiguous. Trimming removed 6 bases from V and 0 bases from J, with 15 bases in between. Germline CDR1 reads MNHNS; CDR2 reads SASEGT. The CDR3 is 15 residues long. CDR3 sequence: CASSGSPWTSYEQYF. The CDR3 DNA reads TGTGCCAGCAGCGGTTCCCCTTGGACCTCCTACGAGCAGTACTTC.

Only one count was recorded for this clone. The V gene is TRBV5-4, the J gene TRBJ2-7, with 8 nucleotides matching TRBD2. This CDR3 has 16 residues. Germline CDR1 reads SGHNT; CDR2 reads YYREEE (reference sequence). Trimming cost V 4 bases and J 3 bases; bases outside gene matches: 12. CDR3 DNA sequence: TGTGCCAGCAGCGTGTTGGGCGGGAGGACCCACTACGAGCAGTACTTC. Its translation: CASSVLGGRTHYEQYF.

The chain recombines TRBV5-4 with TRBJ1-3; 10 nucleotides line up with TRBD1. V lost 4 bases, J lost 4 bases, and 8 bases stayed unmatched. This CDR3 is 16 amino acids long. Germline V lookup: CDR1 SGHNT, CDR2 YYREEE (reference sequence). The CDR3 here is CASSERQGASGNTIYF. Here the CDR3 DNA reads TGTGCCAGCAGCGAAAGACAGGGGGCGTCAGGAAACACCATATATTTT. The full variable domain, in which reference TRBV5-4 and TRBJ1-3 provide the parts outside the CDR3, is ETGVTQSPTHLIKTRGQQVTLRCSSQSGHNTVSWYQQALGQGPQFIFQYYREEENGRGNFPPRFSGLQFPNYSSELNVNALELDDSALYLCASSERQGASGNTIYFGEGSWLTVV.

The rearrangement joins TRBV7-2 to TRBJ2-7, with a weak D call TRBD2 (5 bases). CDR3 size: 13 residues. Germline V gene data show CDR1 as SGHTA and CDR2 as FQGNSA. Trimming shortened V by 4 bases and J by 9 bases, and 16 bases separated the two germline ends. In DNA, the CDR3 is TGTGCCAGCAGCTCAAACCCCAATCGGGGGCAGTACTTC. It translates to CASSSNPNRGQYF.

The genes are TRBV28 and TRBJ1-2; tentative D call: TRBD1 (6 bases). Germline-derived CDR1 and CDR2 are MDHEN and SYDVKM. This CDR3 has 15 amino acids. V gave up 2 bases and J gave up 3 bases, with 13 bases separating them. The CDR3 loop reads CASSLVAGADYGYTF. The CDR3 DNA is TGTGCCAGCAGTTTAGTGGCGGGGGCGGACTATGGCTACACCTTC.

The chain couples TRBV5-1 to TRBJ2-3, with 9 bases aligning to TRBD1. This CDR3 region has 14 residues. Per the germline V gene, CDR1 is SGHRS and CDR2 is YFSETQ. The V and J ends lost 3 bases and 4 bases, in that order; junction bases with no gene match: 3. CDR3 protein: CASSWTGVADTQYF. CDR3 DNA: TGCGCCAGCAGCTGGACAGGGGTGGCAGATACGCAGTATTTT.

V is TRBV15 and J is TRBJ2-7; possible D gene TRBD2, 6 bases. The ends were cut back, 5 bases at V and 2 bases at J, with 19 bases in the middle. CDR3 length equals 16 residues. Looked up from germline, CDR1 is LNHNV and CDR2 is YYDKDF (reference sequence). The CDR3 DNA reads TGTGCCACCAGCCGCGGGACGGCGGACCTTCCCTACGAGCAGTACTTC. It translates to CATSRGTADLPYEQYF.

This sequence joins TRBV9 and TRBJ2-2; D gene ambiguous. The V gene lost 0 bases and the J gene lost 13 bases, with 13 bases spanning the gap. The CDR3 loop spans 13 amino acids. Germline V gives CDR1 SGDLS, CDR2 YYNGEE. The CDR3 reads CASSVDGVSGLFF. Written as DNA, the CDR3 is TGTGCCAGCAGCGTAGACGGCGTTAGTGGGCTGTTTTTT.

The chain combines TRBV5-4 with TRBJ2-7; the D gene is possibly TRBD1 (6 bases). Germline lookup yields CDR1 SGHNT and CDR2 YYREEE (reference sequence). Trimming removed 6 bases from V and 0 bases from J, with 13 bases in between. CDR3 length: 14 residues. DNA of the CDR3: TGTGCCAGCACCCTGGACAGAAGCTCCTACGAGCAGTACTTC. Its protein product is CASTLDRSSYEQYF.

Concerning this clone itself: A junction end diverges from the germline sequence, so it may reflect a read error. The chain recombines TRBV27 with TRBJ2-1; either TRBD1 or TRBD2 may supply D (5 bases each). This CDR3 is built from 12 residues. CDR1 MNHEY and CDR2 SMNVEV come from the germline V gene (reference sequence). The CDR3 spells CASSLVWGFRIF. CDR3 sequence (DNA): TGTGCCAGCAGTTTAGTCTGGGGGTTTCGGATCTTC.